This T cell receptor beta chain was sequenced during a study of T cells in Graves' hyperthyroidism and ophthalmopathy. Study at large: Initial diagnosis, before any treatment, was when peripheral blood was collected. Overall study findings and caveats: In the blood, most expanded thyroid clonotypes above 0.001 appeared as well.

Per germline, CDR1 LNHNV and CDR2 YYDKDF (reference sequence). The CDR3 is made up of 13 amino acids. V dropped 0 bases and J dropped 3 bases, with 6 bases sitting between them. Researchers defined stable Graves' hyperthyroidism as no ophthalmopathy progression within 18 months. Uncontrolled infection, other autoimmune disease, pregnancy and lactation each barred patients from inclusion. It was RNA transcripts that yielded the amplified TCR beta CDR3 regions. The primer set for the first-round RT-PCR of the TCR CDR3 was HTBI. TCRdb reprocessed the multiplex PCR reads via MiXCR and lists one record per CDR3 protein. The profile shows hundreds of thousands of distinct CDR3 sequences, roughly 19% of them singletons. This clonotype was seen at least ten times. Antigen specificity is unknown.

The source material was blood. The genes are TRBV15 and TRBJ2-7, with unresolved D. The source is a woman younger than 35 with Graves' hyperthyroidism. The CDR3 here is CATSRDLRYEQYF. CDR3 DNA sequence: TGTGCCACCAGCAGAGATCTGCGCTACGAGCAGTACTTC. Combining the CDR3 with reference TRBV15 and TRBJ2-7 gives the whole variable domain DAMVIQNPRYQVTQFGKPVTLSCSQTLNHNVMYWYQQKSSQAPKLLFHYYDKDFNNEADTPDNFQSRRPNTSFCFLDIRSPGLGDTAMYLCATSRDLRYEQYFGPGTRLTVT.